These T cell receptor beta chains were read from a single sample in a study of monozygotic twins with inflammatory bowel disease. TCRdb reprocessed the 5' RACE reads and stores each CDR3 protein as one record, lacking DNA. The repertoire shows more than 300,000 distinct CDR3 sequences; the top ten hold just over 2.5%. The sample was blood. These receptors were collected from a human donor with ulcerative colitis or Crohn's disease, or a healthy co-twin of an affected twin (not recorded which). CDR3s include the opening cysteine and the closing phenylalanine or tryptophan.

CASSSTGTSGDTQYF	TRBV7-3	TRBJ2-3
CSASPQGPQPQHF	TRBV20-1	TRBJ1-5
CASSLGRGRVSYEQYF	TRBV7-2	TRBJ2-7
CASSQEGARGTEAFF	TRBV6-5	TRBJ1-1
CASSLSPHDLLKNEAFF	TRBV12-3/TRBV12-4	TRBJ1-1
CASRRLQGGYNEQFF	TRBV5-1	TRBJ2-1
CASSQGIPDTQYF	TRBV3-1	TRBJ2-3
CASSQGSGPKSQPQHF	TRBV4-3	TRBJ1-5
CASGSRTGASFAEAFF	TRBV12-3/TRBV12-4	TRBJ1-1
CAIRTPRTGDGYTF	TRBV19	TRBJ1-2
CSARVASGDQETQYF	TRBV20-1	TRBJ2-5